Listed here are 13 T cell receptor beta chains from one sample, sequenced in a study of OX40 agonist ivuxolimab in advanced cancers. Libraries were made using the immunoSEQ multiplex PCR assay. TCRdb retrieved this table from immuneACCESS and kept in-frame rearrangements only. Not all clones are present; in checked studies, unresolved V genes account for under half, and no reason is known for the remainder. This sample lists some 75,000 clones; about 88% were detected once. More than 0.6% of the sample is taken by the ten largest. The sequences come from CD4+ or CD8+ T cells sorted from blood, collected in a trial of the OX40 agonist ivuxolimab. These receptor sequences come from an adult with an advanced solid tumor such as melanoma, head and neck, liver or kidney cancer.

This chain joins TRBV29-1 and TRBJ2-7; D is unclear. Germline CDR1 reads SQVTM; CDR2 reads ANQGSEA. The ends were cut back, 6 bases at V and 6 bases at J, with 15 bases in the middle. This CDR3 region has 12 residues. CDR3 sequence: CSVYSTPSEQYF. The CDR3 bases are TGCAGCGTGTACTCAACACCTTCCGAGCAGTACTTC.

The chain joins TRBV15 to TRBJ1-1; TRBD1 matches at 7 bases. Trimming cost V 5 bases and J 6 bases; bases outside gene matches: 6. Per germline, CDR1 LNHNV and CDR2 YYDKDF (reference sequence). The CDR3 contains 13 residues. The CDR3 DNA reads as TGTGCCACCAGCTCGACAGGGTTCGCTGAAGCTTTCTTT. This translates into CATSSTGFAEAFF. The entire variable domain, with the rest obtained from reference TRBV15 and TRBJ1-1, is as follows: DAMVIQNPRYQVTQFGKPVTLSCSQTLNHNVMYWYQQKSSQAPKLLFHYYDKDFNNEADTPDNFQSRRPNTSFCFLDIRSPGLGDTAMYLCATSSTGFAEAFFGQGTRLTVV.

The CDR3 protein is CASSLYSGSNTGELFF. CDR3 nucleotide sequence: TGTGCCAGCAGTTTATATAGCGGGAGCAACACCGGGGAGCTGTTTTTT. The chain combines TRBV27 with TRBJ2-2; TRBD2 matches 9 bases. This CDR3 has 16 amino acids. With V trimmed by 1 base and J by 2 bases, 2 bases remained unmatched. Germline values: CDR1 MNHEY, CDR2 SMNVEV (reference sequence).

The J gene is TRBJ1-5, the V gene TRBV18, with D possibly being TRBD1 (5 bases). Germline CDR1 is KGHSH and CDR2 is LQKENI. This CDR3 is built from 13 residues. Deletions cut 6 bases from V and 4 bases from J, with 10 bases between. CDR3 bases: TGTGCCAGCTCGCTGGGACCGAATCAGCCCCAGCATTTT. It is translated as CASSLGPNQPQHF. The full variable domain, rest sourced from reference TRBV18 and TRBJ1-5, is NAGVMQNPRHLVRRRGQEARLRCSPMKGHSHVYWYRQLPEEGLKFMVYLQKENIIDESGMPKERFSAEFPKEGPSILRIQQVVRGDSAAYFCASSLGPNQPQHFGDGTRLSIL.

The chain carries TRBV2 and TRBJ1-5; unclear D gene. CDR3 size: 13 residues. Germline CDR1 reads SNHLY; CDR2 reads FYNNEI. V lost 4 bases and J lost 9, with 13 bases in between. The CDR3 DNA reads TGTGCCAGCAGTGTTAACACGGGTATGCCCCAGCATTTT. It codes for CASSVNTGMPQHF.

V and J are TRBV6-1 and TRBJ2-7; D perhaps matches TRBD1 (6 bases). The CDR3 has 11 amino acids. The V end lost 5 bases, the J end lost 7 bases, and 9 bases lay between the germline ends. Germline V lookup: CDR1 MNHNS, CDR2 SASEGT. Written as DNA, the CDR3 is TGTGCCAGCAGTACAGGGCGGGAGCAGTACTTC. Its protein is CASSTGREQYF.

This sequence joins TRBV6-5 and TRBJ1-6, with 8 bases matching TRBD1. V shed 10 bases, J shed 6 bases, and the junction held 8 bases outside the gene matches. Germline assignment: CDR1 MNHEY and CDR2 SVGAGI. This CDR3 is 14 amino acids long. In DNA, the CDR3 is TGTGCCACCCATACAGGGGGTTCTAATTCACCCCTCCACTTT. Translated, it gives CATHTGGSNSPLHF.

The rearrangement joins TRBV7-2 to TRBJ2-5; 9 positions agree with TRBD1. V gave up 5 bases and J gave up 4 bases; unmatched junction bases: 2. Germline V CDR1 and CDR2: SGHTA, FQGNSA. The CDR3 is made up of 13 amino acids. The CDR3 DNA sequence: TGTGCCAGCAGCGCGGGACAGGGAGAGACCCAGTACTTC. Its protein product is CASSAGQGETQYF.

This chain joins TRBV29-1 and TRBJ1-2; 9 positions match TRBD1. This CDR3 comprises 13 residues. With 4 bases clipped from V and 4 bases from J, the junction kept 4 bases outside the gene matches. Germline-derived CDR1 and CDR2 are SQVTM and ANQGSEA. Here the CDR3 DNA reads TGCAGCGTTGGAGACAGGGGGAGCTATGGCTACACCTTC. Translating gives CSVGDRGSYGYTF.

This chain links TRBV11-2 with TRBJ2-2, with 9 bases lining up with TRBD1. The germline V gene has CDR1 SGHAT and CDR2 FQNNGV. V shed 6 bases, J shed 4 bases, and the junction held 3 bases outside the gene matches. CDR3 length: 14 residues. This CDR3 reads CASRDRGRTGELFF. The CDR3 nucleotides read TGTGCCAGCAGGGACAGGGGTCGCACCGGGGAGCTGTTTTTT.

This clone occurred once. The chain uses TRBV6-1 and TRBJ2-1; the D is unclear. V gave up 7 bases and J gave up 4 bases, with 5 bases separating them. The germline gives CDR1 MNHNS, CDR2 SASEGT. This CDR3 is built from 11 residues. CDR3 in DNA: TGTGCCAGCACCCAATACAATGAGCAGTTCTTC. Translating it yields CASTQYNEQFF.

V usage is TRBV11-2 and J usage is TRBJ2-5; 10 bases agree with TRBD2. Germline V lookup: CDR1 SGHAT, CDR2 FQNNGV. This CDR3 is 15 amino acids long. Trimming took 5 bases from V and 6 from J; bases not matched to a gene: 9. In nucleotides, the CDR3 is TGTGCCAGCAGCCACGCCTATAGCGGGAGGAAGACCCAGTACTTC. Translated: CASSHAYSGRKTQYF.

As DNA, the CDR3 is TGTGCCAGCAGCCGGGACAGCTATAACTATGGCTACACCTTC. It translates to CASSRDSYNYGYTF. V usage is TRBV14 and J usage is TRBJ1-2, with 7 bases identical to TRBD1. Germline CDR1 SGHDN, CDR2 FVKESK. The length of the CDR3 is 14 residues. Unmatched junction bases numbered 3, after V lost 4 bases and J lost 1 base. The variable domain in full, with the rest retrieved from reference TRBV14 and TRBJ1-2, is EAGVTQFPSHSVIEKGQTVTLRCDPISGHDNLYWYRRVMGKEIKFLLHFVKESKQDESGMPNNRFLAERTGGTYSTLKVQPAELEDSGVYFCASSRDSYNYGYTFGSGTRLTVV.